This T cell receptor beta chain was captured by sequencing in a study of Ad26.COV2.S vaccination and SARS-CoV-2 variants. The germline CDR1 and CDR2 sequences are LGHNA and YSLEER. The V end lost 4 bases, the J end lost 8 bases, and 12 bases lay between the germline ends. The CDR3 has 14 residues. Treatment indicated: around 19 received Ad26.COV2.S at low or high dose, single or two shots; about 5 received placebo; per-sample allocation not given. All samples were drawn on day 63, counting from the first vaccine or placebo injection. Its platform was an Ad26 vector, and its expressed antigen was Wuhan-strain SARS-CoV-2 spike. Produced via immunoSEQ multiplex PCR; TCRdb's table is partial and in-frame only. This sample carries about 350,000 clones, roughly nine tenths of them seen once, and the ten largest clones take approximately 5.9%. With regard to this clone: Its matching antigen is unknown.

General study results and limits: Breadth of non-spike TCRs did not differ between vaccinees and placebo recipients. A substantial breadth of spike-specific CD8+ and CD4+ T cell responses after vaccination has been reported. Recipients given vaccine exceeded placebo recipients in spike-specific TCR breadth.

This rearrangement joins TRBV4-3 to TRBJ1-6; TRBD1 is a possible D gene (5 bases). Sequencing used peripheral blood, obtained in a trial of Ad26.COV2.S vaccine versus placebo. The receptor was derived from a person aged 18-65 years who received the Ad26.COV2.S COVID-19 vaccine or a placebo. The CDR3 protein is CASSPGRGDSPLHF. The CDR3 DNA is TGCGCCAGCAGCCCGGGAAGGGGAGATTCACCCCTCCACTTT.